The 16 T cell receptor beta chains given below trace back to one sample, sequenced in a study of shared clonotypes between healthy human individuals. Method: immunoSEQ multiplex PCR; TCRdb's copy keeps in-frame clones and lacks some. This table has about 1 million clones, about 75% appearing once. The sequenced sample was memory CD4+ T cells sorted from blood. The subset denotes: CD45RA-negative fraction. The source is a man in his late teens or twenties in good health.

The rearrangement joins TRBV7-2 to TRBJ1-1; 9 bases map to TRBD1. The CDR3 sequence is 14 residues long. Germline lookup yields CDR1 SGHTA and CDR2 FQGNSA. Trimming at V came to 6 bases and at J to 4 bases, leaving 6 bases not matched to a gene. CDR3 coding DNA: TGTGCCAGCAGACCAACAGGGGGCAGCACTGAAGCTTTCTTT. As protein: CASRPTGGSTEAFF.

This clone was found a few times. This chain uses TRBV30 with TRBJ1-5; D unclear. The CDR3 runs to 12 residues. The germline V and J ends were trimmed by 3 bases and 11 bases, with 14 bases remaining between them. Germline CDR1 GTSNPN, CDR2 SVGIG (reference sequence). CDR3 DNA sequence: TGTGCCTGGAGGGCGATGGGTACAGCCCAGCATTTT. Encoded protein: CAWRAMGTAQHF. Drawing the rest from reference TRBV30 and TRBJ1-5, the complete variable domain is SQTIHQWPATLVQPVGSPLSLECTVEGTSNPNLYWYRQAAGRGLQLLFYSVGIGQISSEVPQNLSASRPQDRQFILSSKKLLLSDSGFYLCAWRAMGTAQHFGDGTRLSIL.

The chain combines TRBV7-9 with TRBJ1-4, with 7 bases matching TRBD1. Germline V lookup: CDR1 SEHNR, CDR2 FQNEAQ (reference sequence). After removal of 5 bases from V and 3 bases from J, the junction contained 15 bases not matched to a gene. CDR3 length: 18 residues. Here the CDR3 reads CASSRRRVTGEANEKLFF. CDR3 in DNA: TGTGCCAGCAGCCGCCGACGCGTTACAGGGGAAGCTAATGAAAAACTGTTTTTT.

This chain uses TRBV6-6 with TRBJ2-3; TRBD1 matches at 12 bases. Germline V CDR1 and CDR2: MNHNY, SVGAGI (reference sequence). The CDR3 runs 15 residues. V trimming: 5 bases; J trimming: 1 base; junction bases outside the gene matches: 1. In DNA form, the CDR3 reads TGTGCCAGCAGTGGGACAGGGGGCGGCACAGATACGCAGTATTTT. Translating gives CASSGTGGGTDTQYF.

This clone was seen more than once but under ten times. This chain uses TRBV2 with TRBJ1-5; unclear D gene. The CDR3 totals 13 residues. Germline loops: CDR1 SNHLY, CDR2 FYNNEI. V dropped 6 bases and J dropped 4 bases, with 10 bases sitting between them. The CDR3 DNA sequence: TGTGCCAGCAGAGGGAGGGATAATCAGCCCCAGCATTTT. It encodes CASRGRDNQPQHF.

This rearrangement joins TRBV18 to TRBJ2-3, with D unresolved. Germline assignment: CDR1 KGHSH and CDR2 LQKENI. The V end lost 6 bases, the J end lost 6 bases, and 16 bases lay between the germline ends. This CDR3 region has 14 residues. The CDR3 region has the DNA TGTGCCAGCTCCCTTCTAGGGTCGCAGGATACGCAGTATTTT. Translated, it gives CASSLLGSQDTQYF. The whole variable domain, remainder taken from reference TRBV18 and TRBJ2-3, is NAGVMQNPRHLVRRRGQEARLRCSPMKGHSHVYWYRQLPEEGLKFMVYLQKENIIDESGMPKERFSAEFPKEGPSILRIQQVVRGDSAAYFCASSLLGSQDTQYFGPGTRLTVL.

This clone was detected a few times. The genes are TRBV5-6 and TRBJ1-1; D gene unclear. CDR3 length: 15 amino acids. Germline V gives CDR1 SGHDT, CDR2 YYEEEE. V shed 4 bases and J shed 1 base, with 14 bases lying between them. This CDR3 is CASSPTPDWNTEAFF. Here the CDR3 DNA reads TGTGCCAGCAGCCCGACCCCGGACTGGAACACTGAAGCTTTCTTT.

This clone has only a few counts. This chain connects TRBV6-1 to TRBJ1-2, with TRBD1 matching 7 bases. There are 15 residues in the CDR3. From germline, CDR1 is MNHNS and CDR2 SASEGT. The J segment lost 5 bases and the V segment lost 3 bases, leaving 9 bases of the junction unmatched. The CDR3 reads CASSENPRDRYGYTF. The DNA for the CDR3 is TGTGCCAGCAGTGAGAACCCCCGGGACAGATATGGCTACACCTTC.

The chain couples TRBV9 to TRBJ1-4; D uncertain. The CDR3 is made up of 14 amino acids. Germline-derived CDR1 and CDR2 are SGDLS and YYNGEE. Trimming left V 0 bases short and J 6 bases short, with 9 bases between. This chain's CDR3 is CASSVAPMDEKLFF. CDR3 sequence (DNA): TGTGCCAGCAGCGTAGCCCCGATGGATGAAAAACTGTTTTTT. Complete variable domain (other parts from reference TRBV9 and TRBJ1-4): DSGVTQTPKHLITATGQRVTLRCSPRSGDLSVYWYQQSLDQGLQFLIQYYNGEERAKGNILERFSAQQFPDLHSELNLSSLELGDSALYFCASSVAPMDEKLFFGSGTQLSVL.

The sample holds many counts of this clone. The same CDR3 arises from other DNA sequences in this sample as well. CDR3 amino acids: CASSKKETQYF. CDR3 nucleotide sequence: TGTGCCAGCTCTAAAAAAGAGACCCAGTACTTC. The gene calls are TRBV18 and TRBJ2-5; D remains ambiguous. Germline V gene lookup returns CDR1 KGHSH and CDR2 LQKENI. The CDR3 sequence is 11 residues long. V shed 6 bases and J shed 3 bases, with 5 bases lying between them.

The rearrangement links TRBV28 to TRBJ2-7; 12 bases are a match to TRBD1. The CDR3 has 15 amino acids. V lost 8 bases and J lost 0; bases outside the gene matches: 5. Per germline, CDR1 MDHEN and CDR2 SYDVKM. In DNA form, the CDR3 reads TGTGCCAGCGGGACAGGGGGCCTTAGCTCCTACGAGCAGTACTTC. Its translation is CASGTGGLSSYEQYF.

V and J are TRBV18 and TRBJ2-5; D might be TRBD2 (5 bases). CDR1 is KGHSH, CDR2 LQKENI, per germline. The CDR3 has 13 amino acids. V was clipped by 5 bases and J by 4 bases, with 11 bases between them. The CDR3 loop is CASSNRELETQYF. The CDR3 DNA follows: TGTGCCAGCTCAAACCGGGAACTAGAGACCCAGTACTTC. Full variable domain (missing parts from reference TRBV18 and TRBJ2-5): NAGVMQNPRHLVRRRGQEARLRCSPMKGHSHVYWYRQLPEEGLKFMVYLQKENIIDESGMPKERFSAEFPKEGPSILRIQQVVRGDSAAYFCASSNRELETQYFGPGTRLLVL.

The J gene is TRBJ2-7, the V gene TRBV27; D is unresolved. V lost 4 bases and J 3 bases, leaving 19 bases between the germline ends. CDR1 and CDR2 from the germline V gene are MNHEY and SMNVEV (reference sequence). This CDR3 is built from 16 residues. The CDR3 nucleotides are TGTGCCAGCAGTTCAGTCCCCTTACCACCCAACTACGAGCAGTACTTC. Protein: CASSSVPLPPNYEQYF.

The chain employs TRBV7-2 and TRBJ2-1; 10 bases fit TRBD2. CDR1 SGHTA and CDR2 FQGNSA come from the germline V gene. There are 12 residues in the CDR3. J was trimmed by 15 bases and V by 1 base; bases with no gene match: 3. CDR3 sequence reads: CASSLDLAGAFF. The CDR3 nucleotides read TGTGCCAGCAGCTTAGATCTAGCGGGAGCGTTCTTC. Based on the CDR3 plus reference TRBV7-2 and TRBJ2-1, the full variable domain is GAGVSQSPSNKVTEKGKDVELRCDPISGHTALYWYRQSLGQGLEFLIYFQGNSAPDKSGLPSDRFSAERTGGSVSTLTIQRTQQEDSAVYLCASSLDLAGAFFGPGTRLTVL.

CDR3 nucleotide sequence: TGTGCCAGCAAATTACTAGCGGGGGTCAACAATGAGCAGTTCTTC. Residues: CASKLLAGVNNEQFF. The chain joins TRBV2 to TRBJ2-1, with TRBD2 matching over 11 bases. Germline CDR1 and CDR2: SNHLY and FYNNEI. This CDR3 comprises 15 residues. V shed 7 bases and J 5 bases; nucleotides not matched to a gene: 7. Based on the CDR3 plus reference TRBV2 and TRBJ2-1, the full variable domain is EPEVTQTPSHQVTQMGQEVILRCVPISNHLYFYWYRQILGQKVEFLVSFYNNEISEKSEIFDDQFSVERPDGSNFTLKIRSTKLEDSAMYFCASKLLAGVNNEQFFGPGTRLTVL.

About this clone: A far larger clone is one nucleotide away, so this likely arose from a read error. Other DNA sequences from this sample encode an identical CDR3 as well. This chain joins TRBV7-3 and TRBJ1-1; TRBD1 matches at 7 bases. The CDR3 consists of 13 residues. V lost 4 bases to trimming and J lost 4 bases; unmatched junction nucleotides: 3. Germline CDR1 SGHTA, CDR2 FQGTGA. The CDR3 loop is CASSSRGGTEAFF. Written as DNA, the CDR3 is TGTGCCAGCAGCTCCAGGGGGGGCACTGAAGCTTTCTTT.